Below are 7 T cell receptor beta chains sequenced from a single sample in a study of PD-1 blockade in classical Hodgkin lymphoma. Method: immunoSEQ multiplex PCR; TCRdb's copy keeps in-frame clones and lacks some. The data show around 66,000 clones, 85% to 90% seen once. No patient escaped relapse after autologous stem cell transplantation, and brentuximab vedotin exposure varied. The material was peripheral blood mononuclear cells (PBMCs), obtained at baseline. These TCRs come from a human donor with classical Hodgkin lymphoma.

This chain connects TRBV29-1 to TRBJ2-7, with 9 positions matching TRBD1. The germline V gene has CDR1 SQVTM and CDR2 ANQGSEA. This CDR3 is built from 14 residues. The ends lost 6 bases at V and 2 bases at J; junction bases unmatched: 8. Written as DNA, the CDR3 is TGCAGCGTGGAACCGGGACAGGGAGCCTACGAGCAGTACTTC. Its protein is CSVEPGQGAYEQYF.

V usage is TRBV6-5 and J usage is TRBJ1-2, with TRBD1 matching over 7 bases. This CDR3 has 15 residues. Germline lookup yields CDR1 MNHEY and CDR2 SVGAGI. V dropped 6 bases and J dropped 4; count of bases not matched to a gene: 11. The CDR3 nucleotides are TGTGCCAGCAGCGGGAGCCAGGGGGGATTCTATGGCTACACCTTC. Protein: CASSGSQGGFYGYTF.

The chain joins TRBV5-1 to TRBJ2-7; D gene uncertain. The CDR3 is made up of 13 amino acids. The V gene lost 1 base and the J gene lost 0 bases, with 5 bases spanning the gap. Germline lookup yields CDR1 SGHRS and CDR2 YFSETQ. CDR3 residues: CASSLTVSYEQYF. The CDR3 nucleotides are TGCGCCAGCAGCTTGACAGTCTCCTACGAGCAGTACTTC.

The gene calls are TRBV19 and TRBJ1-5; a possible D gene is TRBD1 (5 bases). The CDR3 sequence is 17 residues long. Trimming stripped 0 bases from V and 0 bases from J, with 12 bases between. CDR1 is LNHDA and CDR2 is SQIVND in the germline V gene (reference sequence). The CDR3 region is CASSIDRTPVSNQPQHF. The CDR3 coding sequence is TGTGCCAGTAGTATAGATCGGACACCCGTTAGCAATCAGCCCCAGCATTTT.

This clone was observed a few times. The gene calls are TRBV29-1 and TRBJ1-1; D is unclear. The CDR3 has 11 residues. Germline values: CDR1 SQVTM, CDR2 ANQGSEA. V was clipped by 5 bases and J by 4 bases, with 8 bases between them. CDR3 region: CSVRTSTEAFF. The CDR3 DNA reads TGCAGCGTTCGGACTAGCACTGAAGCTTTCTTT.

This clone was seen once. The gene calls are TRBV28 and TRBJ2-7; the D is unclear. Germline V gene lookup returns CDR1 MDHEN and CDR2 SYDVKM. Trimming stripped 5 bases from V and 0 bases from J, with 14 bases between. The CDR3 has 15 amino acids. The CDR3 reads CASSPLAESSYEQYF. CDR3 coding DNA: TGTGCCAGCAGTCCCCTGGCAGAGAGCTCCTACGAGCAGTACTTC.

The count of this clone is one. The rearrangement links TRBV2 to TRBJ1-1, with D possibly being TRBD1 (5 bases). Trimming pared 4 bases from V and 1 base from J, leaving 7 bases between. The CDR3 sequence is 13 residues long. CDR1 is SNHLY, CDR2 FYNNEI, per germline. CDR3 DNA sequence: TGTGCCAGCAGTGGGGGGGAGAACACTGAAGCTTTCTTT. Translation: CASSGGENTEAFF.